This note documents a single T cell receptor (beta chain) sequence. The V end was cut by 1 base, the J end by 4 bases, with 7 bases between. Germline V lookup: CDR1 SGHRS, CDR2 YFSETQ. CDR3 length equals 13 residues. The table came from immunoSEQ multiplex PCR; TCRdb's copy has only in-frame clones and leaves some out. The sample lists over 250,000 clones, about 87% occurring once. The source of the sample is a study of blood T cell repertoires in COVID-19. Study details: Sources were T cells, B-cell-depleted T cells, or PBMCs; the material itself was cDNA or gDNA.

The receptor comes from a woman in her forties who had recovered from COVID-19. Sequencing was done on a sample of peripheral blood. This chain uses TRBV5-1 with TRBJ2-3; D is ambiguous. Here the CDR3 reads CASSLRGPDTQYF. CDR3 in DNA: TGCGCCAGCAGCTTGCGAGGTCCAGATACGCAGTATTTT.